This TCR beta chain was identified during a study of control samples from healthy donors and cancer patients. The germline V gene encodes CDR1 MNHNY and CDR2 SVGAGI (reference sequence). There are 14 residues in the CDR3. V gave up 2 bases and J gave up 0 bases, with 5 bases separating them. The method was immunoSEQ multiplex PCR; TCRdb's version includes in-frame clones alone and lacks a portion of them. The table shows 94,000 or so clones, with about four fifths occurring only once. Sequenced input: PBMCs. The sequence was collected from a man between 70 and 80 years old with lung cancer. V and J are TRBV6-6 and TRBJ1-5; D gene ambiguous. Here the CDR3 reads CASSYTGSNQPQHF. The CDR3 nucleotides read TGTGCCAGCAGTTACACCGGTAGCAATCAGCCCCAGCATTTT.